Given below is one T cell receptor beta chain in context. The entry originates in a study of blood T cell repertoires in COVID-19. Study as a whole: COVID-19 samples, acute and convalescent, were from the United States, Italy and Spain. Sources were T cells, B-cell-depleted T cells, or PBMCs; the material itself was cDNA or gDNA.

This CDR3 region has 15 residues. Germline values: CDR1 MNHEY, CDR2 SMNVEV (reference sequence). With 3 bases clipped from V and 5 bases from J, the junction kept 5 bases outside the gene matches. In the original workflow: Scientists estimated how many nucleated cells there were by amplifying reference gene primers. The table came from immunoSEQ multiplex PCR; TCRdb's copy has only in-frame clones and leaves some out. The DNA gave D and trimming, while V, J and clone size come from that table. The sample lists tens of thousands of clones, 65% to 85% occurring once. This clonotype was obtained from a man in his fifties with active COVID-19. Sequences were obtained from peripheral blood. The genes are TRBV27 and TRBJ1-1, with 11 nucleotides matching TRBD1. CDR3 sequence: CASSFGDRGGTEAFF. CDR3 bases: TGTGCCAGCAGTTTTGGGGACAGGGGGGGTACTGAAGCTTTCTTT.